One and the same sample provided the 5 T cell receptor beta chains below, sequenced in a study of human T cells and chemical hapten exposure (dated by TCRdb to the early 2020s). Total RNA was extracted from unfractionated whole blood collected in Tempus Blood RNA tubes. Library generation was performed with 5' RACE. The data were produced on an Illumina MiSeq. Through fastp at Q25 and MiXCR, TCRdb rebuilt clones from the public reads, retaining in-frame beta chains. A single entry per CDR3 protein holds the most common genes and DNA from its merged rows. This sample is represented by approximately 110,000 distinct CDR3 sequences; roughly 18% of them were singletons. The ten largest make up around 2.8% of the sample. All receptors derive from a human donor in good health.

This clonotype has more than one count but fewer than ten. In DNA form, the CDR3 reads TGCGCCAGCAGCCAAGGGACTAGCGGGAGCTCCGCCTACAATGAGCAGTTCTTC. This translates into CASSQGTSGSSAYNEQFF. V gene TRBV4-1 combines with J gene TRBJ2-1, with 13 bases identical to TRBD2. Germline V lookup: CDR1 MGHRA, CDR2 YSYEKL. V was pared by 1 base and J by 2 bases, with 5 bases of the junction left unmatched. The CDR3 is 18 amino acids.

V is TRBV7-6 and J is TRBJ2-6, with D unclear. The germline V gene has CDR1 SGHVS and CDR2 FNYEAQ. CDR3 length: 16 residues. The ends were cut back, 2 bases at V and 3 bases at J, with 11 bases in the middle. CDR3 sequence: CASSLHNSGGANVLTF. The CDR3 nucleotides are TGTGCCAGCAGCTTACATAACTCTGGTGGGGCCAACGTCCTGACTTTC.

The chain couples TRBV7-2 to TRBJ1-5; D gene ambiguous. V was trimmed by 1 base and J by 0 bases, leaving 10 bases between them. The CDR3 is 16 amino acids. In germline, CDR1 is SGHTA, CDR2 FQGNSA. The CDR3 here is CASSLETAYSNQPQHF. In DNA form, the CDR3 reads TGTGCCAGCAGCTTAGAAACAGCCTATAGCAATCAGCCCCAGCATTTT.

There are a few counts of this clonotype. This chain links TRBV19 with TRBJ1-1, with D maybe TRBD1 (6 bases). Germline lookup yields CDR1 LNHDA and CDR2 SQIVND (reference sequence). The V and J ends lost 6 bases and 2 bases respectively, with 13 bases between them. The CDR3 spans 14 residues. CDR3 residues: CASRDRALNTEAFF. CDR3 sequence (DNA): TGTGCCAGTAGGGACAGAGCTTTAAACACTGAAGCTTTCTTT. Together with reference TRBV19 and TRBJ1-1, the CDR3 gives the full variable domain: DGGITQSPKYLFRKEGQNVTLSCEQNLNHDAMYWYRQDPGQGLRLIYYSQIVNDFQKGDIAEGYSVSREKKESFPLTVTSAQKNPTAFYLCASRDRALNTEAFFGQGTRLTVV.

V gene TRBV20-1 combines with J gene TRBJ2-1, with unresolved D. V shed 6 bases and J shed 4 bases, with 10 bases lying between them. The CDR3 has 12 amino acids. Germline values: CDR1 DFQATT, CDR2 SNEGSKA (reference sequence). Here the CDR3 reads CSAMGGYNEQFF. CDR3 DNA sequence: TGCAGTGCGATGGGCGGTTACAATGAGCAGTTCTTC.